This TCR beta chain appears in the sequencing data of a study of blood T cell repertoires in COVID-19. The data were produced by immunoSEQ multiplex PCR, yet TCRdb's version contains in-frame clones alone and is incomplete. This sample carries 250,000 to 350,000 clones, about 85% of them seen once, and the ten largest clones take 5.5% to 6%. The sequenced sample was PBMCs or T cells enriched from blood (not recorded which). The TCR sequence derives from a woman under 40 who had recovered from COVID-19.

CDR3 nucleotide sequence: TGTGCCAGCAAGGTAGGGGCCACCTATAATTCACCCCTCCACTTT. Amino acid sequence: CASKVGATYNSPLHF. The rearrangement uses TRBV27 and TRBJ1-6, with D possibly TRBD1 on 5 matching bases. This CDR3 contains 15 residues. V was pared by 7 bases and J by 2 bases, with 12 bases between. In germline, CDR1 is MNHEY, CDR2 SMNVEV (reference sequence).